The rows below give T cell receptor beta chains drawn from one sample of a study of graft-versus-host responses after intestinal transplantation. Measured with immunoSEQ multiplex PCR; TCRdb has only the in-frame clones, and not every one. Of about 80,000 clones listed, around 92% are singletons. Material: PBMCs, obtained 98 days after intestinal transplantation. The receptors were gathered from a human patient who received an intestinal transplant, so some T cells may come from the graft donor. Each CDR3 is given with its conserved first and last residue. The D gene is left open where the match is weak. A row's size may be missing; if present it is once, few, many or a size class.

D	V	J	size	DNA	CDR3
-	TRBV10-1	TRBJ1-1	-	TGCGCCAGCAGTGAGAGGGTGAACACTGAAGCTTTCTTT	CASSERVNTEAFF
-	TRBV5-1	TRBJ2-5	-	TGCGCCAGCAGACCCACGATACAAGAGACCCAGTACTTC	CASRPTIQETQYF
TRBD1	TRBV5-6	TRBJ1-2	once	TGTGCCAGCAGCTTGTGGGGGACAGTATCCTATGGCTACACCTTC	CASSLWGTVSYGYTF
-	TRBV19	TRBJ1-2	-	TGTGCCAGTAGTCCTCTGGGGGATGGCTACACCTTC	CASSPLGDGYTF
TRBD1	TRBV5-4	TRBJ1-2	-	TGTGCCAGCAGCCAGTCCCGGGACAGGGCCCTTAACTATGGCTACACCTTC	CASSQSRDRALNYGYTF
TRBD1	TRBV12-5	TRBJ2-6	-	TGTGCTAGTGGCCCGGGACAGGTGATAACTGGGGCCAACGTCCTGACTTTC	CASGPGQVITGANVLTF
-	TRBV28	TRBJ1-2	-	TGTGCCAGCAGTCTGCCTCAGTTAGTAGGTGGCTACACCTTC	CASSLPQLVGGYTF
-	TRBV2	TRBJ1-5	-	TGTGCCAGCAGCGTCGATGTTAGCAATCAGCCCCAGCATTTT	CASSVDVSNQPQHF
TRBD1	TRBV11-2	TRBJ2-2	-	TGTGCCAGCAGCTTCGGGACAGGTCTAAATTCGAACACCGGGGAGCTGTTTTTT	CASSFGTGLNSNTGELFF
TRBD1	TRBV28	TRBJ1-2	-	TGTGCCAGCAGTTTACCAGGGGGGAACTATGGCTACACCTTC	CASSLPGGNYGYTF
TRBD2	TRBV6-5	TRBJ2-1	once	TGTGCCAGCAGTTGGACTAGCGGCGACAATGAGCAGTTCTTC	CASSWTSGDNEQFF
-	TRBV7-9	TRBJ2-2	-	TGTGCCAGCAGCTTCGAGGGGGTCGGGGAGCTGTTTTTT	CASSFEGVGELFF
TRBD2	TRBV11-2	TRBJ2-7	-	TGTGCCAGCAGCTCACGTTTGACTAGCGGGGGATACGAGCAGTACTTC	CASSSRLTSGGYEQYF
TRBD1	TRBV6-6	TRBJ1-2	-	TGTGCCAGTCACGACAGGGACAGCTATGGCTACACCTTC	CASHDRDSYGYTF
TRBD2	TRBV28	TRBJ2-3	once	TGTGCCAGCAGTTTCTTTAGCGGGAGGGCCTCAGATACGCAGTATTTT	CASSFFSGRASDTQYF
TRBD1	TRBV6-5	TRBJ2-7	-	TGTGCCAGCAGTGACAGGGCGGGCTCCTACGAGCAGTACTTC	CASSDRAGSYEQYF
-	TRBV28	TRBJ2-1	-	TGTGCCAGCAGTTCCGGGGCTTACAATGAGCAGTTCTTC	CASSSGAYNEQFF
TRBD1	TRBV27	TRBJ1-5	-	TGTGCCATCGGGACAGGGGGTAACAATCAGCCCCAGCATTTT	CAIGTGGNNQPQHF
TRBD2	TRBV30	TRBJ2-1	-	TGTGCCTGGAGTGGAGCGGGGGCCTACAATGAGCAGTTCTTC	CAWSGAGAYNEQFF
TRBD1	TRBV29-1	TRBJ1-4	-	TGCAGCGTTGAAGCAGGGGGCGCTGAAAAACTGTTTTTT	CSVEAGGAEKLFF
-	TRBV19	TRBJ1-2	-	TGTGCCAGTAGCTGGGCAGGGGCTGGCTACACCTTC	CASSWAGAGYTF
TRBD1	TRBV19	TRBJ1-1	-	TGTGCCAGTAGTATGTTACAGGGGGAAGCTTTCTTT	CASSMLQGEAFF
-	TRBV5-4	TRBJ1-6	-	TGTGCCAGCAGCTTGCCGGGAAATACACCCCTCCACTTT	CASSLPGNTPLHF
TRBD2	TRBV2	TRBJ2-5	-	TGTGCCAGCAGTGAAGACAGCGGGGGGGCCGGAGAGACCCAGTACTTC	CASSEDSGGAGETQYF
-	TRBV7-3	TRBJ2-7	-	TGTGCCAGCAGCTTAGGCGGGACCATCTACTACGAGCAGTACTTC	CASSLGGTIYYEQYF
TRBD1	TRBV5-1	TRBJ2-5	-	TGCGCCAGCAGCACAGGGACAGGGGCAGAGACCCAGTACTTC	CASSTGTGAETQYF
TRBD1	TRBV4-1	TRBJ2-1	-	TGCGCCAGCGGTCGGGACAGGGGTTCCTACAATGAGCAGTTCTTC	CASGRDRGSYNEQFF
-	TRBV4-3	TRBJ1-1	-	TGCGCCAGCAGCCAAGGGCCCCCGATGGCTGAAGCTTTCTTT	CASSQGPPMAEAFF
-	TRBV7-8	TRBJ2-5	-	TGTGCCAGCAGCCTCTTAGGGGCAGTGGGTGGGCAAGAGACCCAGTACTTC	CASSLLGAVGGQETQYF
TRBD1	TRBV7-9	TRBJ2-1	-	TGTGCCAGCAGCTTACCAGGGGGCAATGAGCAGTTCTTC	CASSLPGGNEQFF
-	TRBV20-1	TRBJ2-3	-	TGCAGTCCCAGCACAGATACGCAGTATTTT	CSPSTDTQYF
-	TRBV21-1	TRBJ2-3	-	TGTGCCAGCAGCTCCCGACTCGGCGGGGGGGCCCGGGGAAGAGATACGCAGTATTTT	CASSSRLGGGARGRDTQYF
-	TRBV28	TRBJ2-7	once	TGTGCCAGCAGCCCTGGTTGGGAGTCCTACGAGCAGTACTTC	CASSPGWESYEQYF
TRBD2	TRBV29-1	TRBJ2-1	-	TGCAGCGTTGAAGATCTAGGGACTAGCGGGAATGAGCAGTTCTTC	CSVEDLGTSGNEQFF
-	TRBV6-6	TRBJ1-5	-	TGTGCCAGCAGTTTAGGAAGGAGACAGCCCCAGCATTTT	CASSLGRRQPQHF
-	TRBV7-9	TRBJ1-5	-	TGTGCCAGCAGCCTCGGGACGGAACAGCCCCAGCATTTT	CASSLGTEQPQHF
-	TRBV5-5	TRBJ2-4	-	TGTGCCAGCAGCTGGGGACTAGCCAAAAACATTCAGTACTTC	CASSWGLAKNIQYF
-	TRBV27	TRBJ2-5	-	TGTGCCAGCAGCCCCACCAGGGGGACCCAGTACTTC	CASSPTRGTQYF
-	TRBV9	TRBJ2-1	-	TGTGCCAGCAGCGACAGGGATGGGGCCTCCAATGAGCAGTTCTTC	CASSDRDGASNEQFF
TRBD2	TRBV27	TRBJ2-1	-	TGTGCCAGCAGCTCTAGCGGGAATAACTACTACAATGAGCAGTTCTTC	CASSSSGNNYYNEQFF
-	TRBV5-5	TRBJ2-7	-	TGTGCCAGCAGCTTGCTTGGATCTAGAGGTAACGAGCAGTACTTC	CASSLLGSRGNEQYF
-	TRBV6-5	TRBJ2-5	-	TGTGCCAGCAGTGCGTCCGGGGGAGCCTGGGAGACCCAGTACTTC	CASSASGGAWETQYF
-	TRBV6-5	TRBJ1-5	-	TGTGCCAGCAGTCCAGACAGCATCAATCAGCCCCAGCATTTT	CASSPDSINQPQHF
-	TRBV14	TRBJ1-1	-	TGTGCCAGCAGCAAAGGATACACGAACACTGAAGCTTTCTTT	CASSKGYTNTEAFF
TRBD2	TRBV27	TRBJ2-7	-	TGTGCCAGCAGGACGAGCGGGAGTCTAGACGAGCAGTACTTC	CASRTSGSLDEQYF
TRBD2	TRBV5-8	TRBJ2-3	once	TGTGCCAGCAGCATCAGACTAGCGGGGGGCACAGATACGCAGTATTTT	CASSIRLAGGTDTQYF
-	TRBV6-5	TRBJ2-7	few	TGTGCCAGCAGTTACTCAGGGAAGCAGTACTTC	CASSYSGKQYF
-	TRBV19	TRBJ1-5	-	TGTGCCAGTAGTCGCAGAGGACAGCCCCAGCATTTT	CASSRRGQPQHF
TRBD1	TRBV30	TRBJ1-5	-	TGTGCCTGGAGTGGACCCAGACAGGGGAACCAGCCCCAGCATTTT	CAWSGPRQGNQPQHF
-	TRBV28	TRBJ2-7	-	TGTGCCAGCAGTACCCCCTTCGCGACTAGTTGGGGGCACGAGCAGTACTTC	CASSTPFATSWGHEQYF
TRBD2	TRBV7-2	TRBJ2-2	-	TGTGCCAGCAGTCAACTAGCGACCGGGGAGCCGTTTTTT	CASSQLATGEPFF
-	TRBV10-3	TRBJ1-1	-	TGTGCCTCCAGGGACGGCATGAACACTGAAGCTTTCTTT	CASRDGMNTEAFF
TRBD1	TRBV7-9	TRBJ1-2	-	TGTGCCAGCAGCTTCGGACAGGGAGAATATGGCTACACCTTC	CASSFGQGEYGYTF
-	TRBV6-1	TRBJ2-1	-	TGTGCCAGCAGTGAAGCGTGGGGCAATGAGCAGTTCTTC	CASSEAWGNEQFF
-	TRBV7-8	TRBJ2-5	once	TGTGCCAGCAGCTTAGGGGGGCAAGAGACCCAGTACTTC	CASSLGGQETQYF
-	TRBV9	TRBJ2-3	-	TGTGCCAGCAGCCAGGACGGTGCAGGAGATACGCAGTATTTT	CASSQDGAGDTQYF
TRBD1	TRBV6-5	TRBJ2-7	-	TGTGCCAGCAGGGACAGGGGCCTTAGCTCCTACGAGCAGTACTTC	CASRDRGLSSYEQYF
-	TRBV5-1	TRBJ2-3	-	TGCGCCAGCAGCTTGGTCAGGGGAGGAAGCACAGATACGCAGTATTTT	CASSLVRGGSTDTQYF
-	TRBV27	TRBJ1-2	once	TGTGCCAGCAGTTTACAAGGCAGGGGTTACTATGGCTACACCTTC	CASSLQGRGYYGYTF